The entry below describes one TCR beta chain. Its target is unknown. These data come from a study of cytomegalovirus exposure and HLA in healthy donors. Broader study findings: Judged likely to be a sequencing artifact was a cluster of highly shared sequence variants. In a later analysis, CMV-associated beta chains were mostly HLA-associated, it appeared. Some TCR beta chains (roughly 160 of them) were listed as cytomegalovirus-associated.

The ends were cut back, 2 bases at V and 0 bases at J, with 13 bases in the middle. The CDR3 length is 16 residues. Germline values: CDR1 SEHNR, CDR2 FQNEAQ (reference sequence). The PCR contained 60 Vbeta and 13 Jbeta primers. TCRdb keeps only in-frame clones here, not all; method: immunoSEQ multiplex PCR. Among nearly 200,000 clones listed, roughly 73% were seen once. Sequencing was done on a sample of PBMCs. V and J are TRBV7-9 and TRBJ2-5; possibly TRBD2 for D (6 bases). The TCR originated in a young woman in good health and CMV-seropositive. The CDR3 loop is CASSLISGQYQETQYF. CDR3 DNA: TGTGCCAGCAGCTTAATTAGCGGTCAGTACCAAGAGACCCAGTACTTC.